Listed below are T cell receptor beta chains from one sample, sequenced in a study of CD8 T cells in Susac syndrome. TCRdb passed the immunoSEQ multiplex PCR reads through MiXCR, listing each CDR3 protein once. The sample carries 55,000 to 85,000 distinct CDR3 sequences, roughly 95% recorded once. The sample was CD4+ T cells from PBMCs. The receptors stem from a human donor with multiple sclerosis. The CDR3 runs from the conserved cysteine through the conserved F or W. Each record gives: D gene, J gene, clone size, V gene, CDR3 DNA, CDR3 protein. D genes are given only for firm matches. Size is omitted from some rows. Given values are once, few, many or a class for expanded clones.

TRBD2,TRBJ2-3,-,TRBV12-3/TRBV12-4,TGTGCCAGCAGTCCATCGTTTAGCGGGGCTACTAATACGCAGTATTTT,CASSPSFSGATNTQYF
TRBD1,TRBJ1-4,-,TRBV20-1,TGCAGTGCTAGACCCAACAGGGGAGTCACTAATGAAAAACTGTTTTTT,CSARPNRGVTNEKLFF
-,TRBJ2-7,-,TRBV5-1,TGCGCCAGCAGCCCCGGGACAACAACTACCTACGAGCAGTACTTC,CASSPGTTTTYEQYF
TRBD2,TRBJ2-7,-,TRBV12-3/TRBV12-4,TGTGCCAGCAGTCCCCAGACTAGCGGACCCTACGAGCAGTACTTC,CASSPQTSGPYEQYF
-,TRBJ2-5,-,TRBV6-5,TGTGCCAGCAAGGCGGCCGGGGAGACCCAGTACTTC,CASKAAGETQYF
TRBD1,TRBJ1-1,-,TRBV5-1,TGCGCCAGCAGCTGGAGCGGGCAGGGGGGCACTGAAGCTTTCTTT,CASSWSGQGGTEAFF
TRBD2,TRBJ2-3,-,TRBV20-1,TGCAGTGCTAGTAGGCGGGGGAGCACAGATACGCAGTATTTT,CSASRRGSTDTQYF
-,TRBJ1-2,-,TRBV7-2,TGTGCCAGCAGCCCAGGGTATAACTATGGCTACACCTTC,CASSPGYNYGYTF
TRBD1,TRBJ1-5,once,TRBV20-1,TGCAGTGCTAGAGATCCCGGGACAGGGGTCAATCAGCCCCAGCATTTT,CSARDPGTGVNQPQHF
-,TRBJ1-1,-,TRBV29-1,TGCAGCGCTACAGAGCTGATGAACACTGAAGCTTTCTTT,CSATELMNTEAFF
-,TRBJ2-7,-,TRBV13,TGTGCCAGCAGCTTCCGCAGGGCGAGCTCCTACGAGCAGTACTTC,CASSFRRASSYEQYF
-,TRBJ1-5,-,TRBV12-3/TRBV12-4,TGTGCCAGCAGTCCCGGAGGGATAAGGAATCAGCCCCAGCATTTT,CASSPGGIRNQPQHF
-,TRBJ1-3,-,TRBV7-2,TGTGCCAGCAGCTTAAATACAAACTCTGGAAACACCATATATTTT,CASSLNTNSGNTIYF
TRBD2,TRBJ2-7,-,TRBV20-1,TGCAGTGCTAGAGATGGGGGACTAACCTACGAGCAGTACTTC,CSARDGGLTYEQYF
-,TRBJ2-5,once,TRBV7-2,TGTGCCAGCAGCTCCGTGGGGGAGACCCAGTACTTC,CASSSVGETQYF
-,TRBJ1-4,-,TRBV30,TGTGCCTGGGGAGATGAAAAACTGTTTTTT,CAWGDEKLFF
TRBD1,TRBJ1-6,-,TRBV4-3,TGCGCCAGCAGCCAGGTCGGACAGGGGGATTCACCCCTCCACTTT,CASSQVGQGDSPLHF
TRBD2,TRBJ2-5,-,TRBV3-1,TGTGCCAGCAGACCCATACTAGCGAAGCAGGAGACCCAGTACTTC,CASRPILAKQETQYF
-,TRBJ2-7,-,TRBV12-3/TRBV12-4,TGTGCCAGCAGTTTATTGACTGGCTACGAGCAGTACTTC,CASSLLTGYEQYF
-,TRBJ2-5,-,TRBV6-5,TGTGCCAGCAGCGTCCGAGGGAGGGAGACCCAGTACTTC,CASSVRGRETQYF
TRBD2,TRBJ2-2,-,TRBV20-1,TGCAGTGCTCAGCGGGGGGGATACACCGGGGAGCTGTTTTTT,CSAQRGGYTGELFF
TRBD1,TRBJ1-6,-,TRBV15,TGTGCCACCAGCACGGGACAGCGAACCTATAATTCACCCCTCCACTTT,CATSTGQRTYNSPLHF
-,TRBJ1-3,-,TRBV29-1,TGCAGCGTTGAAGGGGTACCTGGAAACACCATATATTTT,CSVEGVPGNTIYF
-,TRBJ2-5,-,TRBV28,TGTGCCAGCAGGTACCAAGAGACCCAGTACTTC,CASRYQETQYF
-,TRBJ2-5,-,TRBV11-3,TGTGCCAGCAGCACTCGACCGGACCAAGAGACCCAGTACTTC,CASSTRPDQETQYF
-,TRBJ2-7,-,TRBV20-1,TGCAGTGCCCCTCTTCGCGAGCAGTACTTC,CSAPLREQYF
-,TRBJ1-2,-,TRBV20-1,TGCAGTGCCATTACTCGGGAAGGCTACACCTTC,CSAITREGYTF
-,TRBJ2-6,-,TRBV12-3/TRBV12-4,TGTGCCAGCAGCGATAAATGGACCCCCGATCGGGCCAACGTCCTGACTTTC,CASSDKWTPDRANVLTF
-,TRBJ1-2,-,TRBV27,TGTGCCAGCAGTTTATCCGGCGTAACCTCCGGCTACACCTTC,CASSLSGVTSGYTF
-,TRBJ1-3,-,TRBV25-1,TGTGCCACCACTCGTCGGGGGGGAGGAAACACCATATATTTT,CATTRRGGGNTIYF
TRBD1,TRBJ2-1,-,TRBV19,TGTGCCAGTAGTAAACAGGGGGCGGGCTACAATGAGCAGTTCTTC,CASSKQGAGYNEQFF
TRBD2,TRBJ2-2,-,TRBV30,TGTGCCTGGAGTAGGGGCGGGGGTTACACCGGGGAGCTGTTTTTT,CAWSRGGGYTGELFF
-,TRBJ2-3,-,TRBV12-3/TRBV12-4,TGTGCCAGCAGTTCAGGGGCAGGGACCATTATGGGGTATTTT,CASSSGAGTIMGYF
TRBD1,TRBJ2-5,once,TRBV11-2,TGTGCCAGCAGCCGACAGGGGGGACACCCCGAGACCCAGTACTTC,CASSRQGGHPETQYF
TRBD1,TRBJ1-2,-,TRBV20-1,TGCAGTGCGCGACCGGGACAGGGCTATGGCTACACCTTC,CSARPGQGYGYTF
-,TRBJ1-4,-,TRBV5-4,TGTGCCAGCACCTCGGCGGGAGGAAATGAAAAACTGTTTTTT,CASTSAGGNEKLFF
TRBD2,TRBJ2-3,-,TRBV3-1,TGTGCCAGCAGCAATAGCGGGGCGGGAGATACGCAGTATTTT,CASSNSGAGDTQYF
-,TRBJ2-5,-,TRBV20-1,TGCAGTGCTAGAGATAGTGTGGGGGTGGAGACCCAGTACTTC,CSARDSVGVETQYF
-,TRBJ2-5,-,TRBV12-3/TRBV12-4,TGTGCCAGCAGTATCGGACAGACCCAAGAGACCCAGTACTTC,CASSIGQTQETQYF
-,TRBJ1-2,-,TRBV7-9,TGTGCCAGCAGCCTCACAGGGCCTGGCTACACCTTC,CASSLTGPGYTF
-,TRBJ2-3,-,TRBV20-1,TGCAGTGCTAGCCCCGGCGGGGGCATCACAGATACGCAGTATTTT,CSASPGGGITDTQYF
-,TRBJ2-7,once,TRBV29-1,TGCAGCACGAGAACAGGAGGGGGATCCTACGAGCAGTACTTC,CSTRTGGGSYEQYF
-,TRBJ2-1,-,TRBV20-1,TGCAGTGCTAGAATACGTGAGGCCAGATTCACTTCCTACAATGAGCAGTTCTTC,CSARIREARFTSYNEQFF
TRBD1,TRBJ2-7,-,TRBV20-1,TGCAGTGCTAGACGACAGGGGGCCGGCGAGCAGTACTTC,CSARRQGAGEQYF
-,TRBJ2-7,-,TRBV7-9,TGTGCCAGCAGCTCAAGACTTCGGGGCTCCTACGAGCAGTACTTC,CASSSRLRGSYEQYF
-,TRBJ2-3,once,TRBV29-1,TGCAGCGTTGAAGTTCTCACAGATACGCAGTATTTT,CSVEVLTDTQYF
-,TRBJ1-1,-,TRBV7-2,TGTGCCAGCAGCTTAGCCCCAGGGTCCGGGGGCGCTTTCTTT,CASSLAPGSGGAFF
TRBD1,TRBJ2-7,-,TRBV7-2,TGTGCCAGCAGCAGGGCCCCAGGGGGCTACGAGCAGTACTTC,CASSRAPGGYEQYF
-,TRBJ2-7,-,TRBV12-3/TRBV12-4,TGTGCCAGCACCAAACGAGGGGTCCCGAAGGGCGAGCAGTACTTC,CASTKRGVPKGEQYF
TRBD1,TRBJ1-2,-,TRBV7-9,TGTGCCAGCAGCTTAGCGGCGACAGGGGCCGGCTACACCTTC,CASSLAATGAGYTF
TRBD2,TRBJ2-1,once,TRBV20-1,TGCAGTGCTAAAACCGGGACTAGCGCCGTAAATGAGCAGTTCTTC,CSAKTGTSAVNEQFF
-,TRBJ1-2,-,TRBV29-1,TGCAGCGTCCTACCCCAGGGTGCTAACTATGGCTACACCTTC,CSVLPQGANYGYTF